Given below is one T cell receptor (beta chain) in context. Its specificity is not known. The sample originates from a study of blood T cells in healthy people across ages. Overall study findings and caveats: Comparison with aged donors showed that long-lived donors had more naive CD4+ cells and higher diversity. Roughly linear age-related decline in beta diversity appeared, significant by age around 38.

Primers used in a second PCR of roughly 6 to 12 cycles were a sample-barcoded 5' primer and a J-beta primer mix. Each CDR3 protein gets one entry after TCRdb re-called the 5' RACE reads with MiXCR. This table holds 1 million to 1.2 million distinct CDR3 sequences, 30% to 40% found once. This CDR3 has 16 residues. V shed 5 bases and J 2 bases; nucleotides not matched to a gene: 8. From germline, CDR1 is SNHLY and CDR2 FYNNEI. Sequencing was performed on blood. This receptor was obtained from a man aged 18 to 29 in good health. The chain uses TRBV2 and TRBJ2-3; 9 positions agree with TRBD2. CDR3 in DNA: TGTGCCAGCAGTCCGGTGCGGGGGGGCAACACAGATACGCAGTATTTT. Protein: CASSPVRGGNTDTQYF.